A selection of T cell receptor beta chains follows, all from one sample in a study of shared clonotypes between healthy human individuals. The data were produced by immunoSEQ multiplex PCR, yet TCRdb's version contains in-frame clones alone and is incomplete. This table has a few hundred thousand clones, over 70% appearing once. Sequencing was carried out using memory CD4+ T cells sorted from blood. These receptors all stem from a young man in good health. Both conserved end residues are part of each CDR3. The order of the fields is J gene, D gene, clone size, V gene, CDR3 DNA, CDR3 protein. The D gene is left open where the match is weak. A clone size is listed for some rows: how often the clone was seen (once, few, many), or a class if it is expanded.

TRBJ1-1	NA	NA	TRBV5-1	TGCGCCAGCAGCTTGACAGTGAACACTGAAGCTTTCTTT	CASSLTVNTEAFF
TRBJ2-3	TRBD2	once	TRBV6-1	TGTGCCAGCAGTCCCGGGACTAGCGCCACAGATACGCAGTATTTT	CASSPGTSATDTQYF
TRBJ2-1	NA	NA	TRBV19	TGTGCCAGCGGTTTGTACCTCGGCTCTTCGACCGAGCAGTTCTTC	CASGLYLGSSTEQFF
TRBJ2-3	NA	few	TRBV28	TGTGCCAGCACCCTTACTTCAAAGTTCACAGATACGCAGTATTTT	CASTLTSKFTDTQYF
TRBJ2-2	NA	NA	TRBV25-1	TGTGCCAGCAGTGGAGGGGCAAGAGTTTCGAACACCGGGGAGCTGTTTTTT	CASSGGARVSNTGELFF
TRBJ2-7	NA	NA	TRBV11-1	TGTGCCAGCAGCTTAGACCGGTACGAGCAGTACTTC	CASSLDRYEQYF
TRBJ2-3	TRBD2	NA	TRBV7-2	TGTGCCAGCAGCTCTAGCGGGAGGGCCTCAGATACGCAGTATTTT	CASSSSGRASDTQYF
TRBJ2-7	NA	NA	TRBV6-1	TGTGCCAGCAGTGAAATCAGGTCCTCTCACACTTCCTACGAGCAGTACTTC	CASSEIRSSHTSYEQYF
TRBJ2-1	NA	NA	TRBV11-2	TGTGCCAGCAGCTCAAGCGGATACTACAATGAGCAGTTCTTC	CASSSSGYYNEQFF
TRBJ2-2	TRBD1	few	TRBV7-3	TGTGCCAGCAGCTCGGGACAGGGGACATCCGGGGAGCTGTTTTTT	CASSSGQGTSGELFF
TRBJ2-3	TRBD2	NA	TRBV5-4	TGTGCCAGCAGCTTGGGCGGGAGTGATAGCACAGATACGCAGTATTTT	CASSLGGSDSTDTQYF
TRBJ2-6	NA	NA	TRBV2	TGTGCCAGCAAGGACAGAAACTCTGGGGCCAACGTCCTGACTTTC	CASKDRNSGANVLTF
TRBJ2-1	TRBD2	NA	TRBV5-4	TGTGCCAGCAGCTTGACTTTGTCTAGCGGGGGCAATGAGCAGTTCTTC	CASSLTLSSGGNEQFF
TRBJ1-1	NA	NA	TRBV7-2	TGTGCCAGCAGCTTAGTCTCGGGGATGAACACTGAAGCTTTCTTT	CASSLVSGMNTEAFF
TRBJ2-1	NA	NA	TRBV7-2	TGTGCCAGCAGCTTCGCCCCCTCGACAATCAATGAGCAGTTCTTC	CASSFAPSTINEQFF
TRBJ1-1	NA	NA	TRBV10-3	TGTGCCATCAGGCCCACAGGGAACACTGAAGCTTTCTTT	CAIRPTGNTEAFF
TRBJ1-2	TRBD1	few	TRBV16	TGTGCCAGCAGCCTCAGCCTCGGGACAGCTTATGGCTACACCTTC	CASSLSLGTAYGYTF
TRBJ2-2	TRBD2	NA	TRBV7-3	TGTGCCAGCAGCCCGCCTAGCGGGAGCCCCACCGGGGAGCTGTTTTTT	CASSPPSGSPTGELFF
TRBJ2-1	TRBD2	many	TRBV4-2	TGTGCCAGCAGCCAAGACCTTCTAGCGGGAGGATACAATGAGCAGTTCTTC	CASSQDLLAGGYNEQFF
TRBJ1-1	NA	NA	TRBV10-3	TGTGCCGTTCTCCGTTGGGGAACTGAAGCTTTCTTT	CAVLRWGTEAFF
TRBJ2-1	TRBD1	NA	TRBV5-1	TGCGCCAGCTCTCAGGGGACAGTACCCAATGAGCAGTTCTTC	CASSQGTVPNEQFF
TRBJ1-5	NA	NA	TRBV19	TGTGCCAGTAGTGTCTCAGAGGGCAATCAGCCCCAGCATTTT	CASSVSEGNQPQHF
TRBJ2-7	NA	NA	TRBV7-3	TGTGCCAGCAGCTTATCTGCCGGGACACCCTACGAGCAGTACTTC	CASSLSAGTPYEQYF
TRBJ1-6	NA	many	TRBV5-6	TGTGCCAGCAGCTGGCATGGGGTGAGCTCCTATAATTCACCCCTCCACTTT	CASSWHGVSSYNSPLHF
TRBJ1-1	NA	many	TRBV5-6	TGTGCCAGCAGCATTAGACAGGTCAGGGGCACTGAAGCTTTCTTT	CASSIRQVRGTEAFF
TRBJ1-3	NA	NA	TRBV10-2	TGCGCCAGCAGTGAGGCTGGAAACACCATATATTTT	CASSEAGNTIYF
TRBJ2-3	TRBD1	many	TRBV27	TGTGCCAGCAGTTTACGAAAGGGGGCCACAGATACGCAGTATTTT	CASSLRKGATDTQYF
TRBJ2-1	TRBD2	many	TRBV18	TGTGCCAGCTCACCACCGAGCGGGGGACACAATGAGCAGTTCTTC	CASSPPSGGHNEQFF
TRBJ2-1	TRBD2	NA	TRBV7-9	TGTGCCAGCAGCCCCACACTAGCGGGCAATAATGAGCAGTTCTTC	CASSPTLAGNNEQFF
TRBJ2-4	TRBD1	once	TRBV7-2	TGTGCCAGCAGCTTAACAGGGGGCAAAAACATTCAGTACTTC	CASSLTGGKNIQYF
TRBJ2-1	NA	NA	TRBV7-8	TGTGCCAGCAGCCTTGCCTACAATGAGCAGTTCTTC	CASSLAYNEQFF
TRBJ2-5	TRBD1	NA	TRBV2	TGTGCCAGCAATTATATGGGACAGGGGCAAGAGACCCAGTACTTC	CASNYMGQGQETQYF
TRBJ2-4	TRBD1	NA	TRBV11-3	TGTGCCAGCAGCCCGGGACAGGGCCTGACAAAGAACAAAAACATTCAGTACTTC	CASSPGQGLTKNKNIQYF
TRBJ2-3	NA	NA	TRBV18	TGTGCCAGCTCACCAGCCCAGACTACAGATACGCAGTATTTT	CASSPAQTTDTQYF
TRBJ1-1	NA	many	TRBV6-4	TGTGCCAGCAGTGACTTTAGTTGGAACACTGAAGCTTTCTTT	CASSDFSWNTEAFF
TRBJ2-7	TRBD2	NA	TRBV10-2	TGCGCCAGCAGTGTATCGGGAGGGCCCTACGAGCAGTACTTC	CASSVSGGPYEQYF
TRBJ2-1	NA	many	TRBV10-1	TGCGCCAGCAGTGCAAACCGGGACTACAATGAGCAGTTCTTC	CASSANRDYNEQFF
TRBJ2-7	TRBD2	once	TRBV6-4	TGTGCCAGCAGTGACTCGAGACTAGCGGGAGCCCCAGCCTACGAGCAGTACTTC	CASSDSRLAGAPAYEQYF
TRBJ1-4	TRBD1	once	TRBV28	TGTGCCAGCAGTTTCCCGACAGGGGGTCATGAAAAACTGTTTTTT	CASSFPTGGHEKLFF
TRBJ1-1	NA	NA	TRBV10-3	TGTGCCATCAGTGTAGAGGCCCACGGGACTGAAGCTTTCTTT	CAISVEAHGTEAFF